This T cell receptor (beta chain) was recorded in a study of blood T cell repertoires in COVID-19. Study-wide background: Acute and convalescent COVID-19 samples came from the United States, Italy and Spain.

Produced via immunoSEQ multiplex PCR; TCRdb's table is partial and in-frame only. The sample shows roughly 97,000 clones, 75% to 95% of them seen only once. The sequencing sample was made of peripheral blood. The sequence derives from a human donor in a cohort sampled during active COVID-19.

The CDR3 sequence: CASSRTGEETQYF. The CDR3, as DNA: TGTGCCAGCAGTCGGACAGGGGAAGAGACCCAGTACTTC. The chain employs TRBV6-5 and TRBJ2-5; 9 bases are shared with TRBD1. V lost 5 bases, J lost 3 bases, and 1 base stayed unmatched. The V gene's germline CDR1 is MNHEY and CDR2 SVGAGI. This CDR3 contains 13 residues.